Detailed here is one TCR beta chain. The sample comes from a study of blood T cell repertoires in COVID-19. Across the whole study: There were acute and convalescent COVID-19 samples, and they came from the United States, Italy and Spain. From T cells, B-cell-depleted T cells, or PBMCs came the material, which was cDNA or gDNA.

CDR3 size: 11 residues. Germline V gene sequence: CDR1 DFQATT, CDR2 SNEGSKA (reference sequence). The ends lost 6 bases at V and 14 bases at J; junction bases unmatched: 10. The assay was immunoSEQ multiplex PCR, and TCRdb's table has in-frame clones only and misses some. Here the sample spans 150,000 to 200,000 clones, less than 90% being singletons. This chain uses TRBV20-1 with TRBJ2-1; TRBD2 matches 7 bases. Source material: PBMCs or T cells enriched from blood (not recorded which). The sequence derives from a woman aged 25-40 years who had been exposed to COVID-19. The chain's CDR3 is CSASTRGVEFF. The CDR3 bases are TGCAGTGCCTCGACCCGGGGGGTCGAGTTCTTC.